A selection of T cell receptor beta chains follows, all from one sample in a study of blood T cell repertoires in COVID-19. Produced via immunoSEQ multiplex PCR; TCRdb's table is partial and in-frame only. The sample carries more than 300,000 clones, more than 90% recorded once. Sequencing input: PBMCs or T cells enriched from blood (not recorded which). The source of these receptors is a woman in her twenties or thirties who had been exposed to COVID-19. CDR3s include the opening cysteine and the closing phenylalanine or tryptophan. The order of the fields is J gene, V gene, D gene, clone size, CDR3 DNA, CDR3 protein. The D gene is left open where the match is weak. Some rows mark clone size as missing; the rest say once, few, many or name a class of expanded clone.

>TRBJ1-2|TRBV15|-|-
TGTGCCACCAGCAGAGATAAGGGAGGGGGTTATGGCTACACCTTC
CATSRDKGGGYGYTF
>TRBJ1-2|TRBV7-9|TRBD1|few
TGTGCCAGCAGCCCGGGGCAGGGGGCGGTAGGCTACACCTTC
CASSPGQGAVGYTF
>TRBJ1-2|TRBV2|-|-
TGTGCCAGCACCAGGCTCCATGGCTACACCTTC
CASTRLHGYTF
>TRBJ1-4|TRBV6-1|-|-
TGTGCCAGCAGTGAAAATTTTGGACCGCGGGGTGAAAAACTGTTTTTT
CASSENFGPRGEKLFF
>TRBJ1-2|TRBV7-2|TRBD1|-
TGTGCCAGCAGCTTAGTGAAGGGGGCGGACTATGGCTACACCTTC
CASSLVKGADYGYTF
>TRBJ1-5|TRBV6-6|-|-
TGTGCCAGCATCCGATCAACCGACATATTGAATCAGCCCCAGCATTTT
CASIRSTDILNQPQHF
>TRBJ1-1|TRBV5-1|-|once
TGCGCCAGCAGCCTCGAAGGACATTTTAACACTGAAGCTTTCTTT
CASSLEGHFNTEAFF
>TRBJ2-3|TRBV6-5|TRBD1|once
TGTGCCAGCAGGAGACAGGGGATAAGAGATACGCAGTATTTT
CASRRQGIRDTQYF
>TRBJ1-1|TRBV7-2|-|-
TGTGCCAGCAGCTTATCCAGGTCCACTGAAGCTTTCTTT
CASSLSRSTEAFF
>TRBJ2-2|TRBV19|TRBD1|-
TGTGCCAGTAGTACCCGACAGGGGGTGTACACCGGGGAGCTGTTTTTT
CASSTRQGVYTGELFF
>TRBJ2-7|TRBV7-9|-|many
TGTGCCAGCAGCCTTACGGGACACTCTTCCGAGCAGTACTTC
CASSLTGHSSEQYF
>TRBJ2-6|TRBV7-6|-|-
TGTGCCAGCAGCCCCCGTGGAGGGTCCGGGGCCAACGTCCTGACTTTC
CASSPRGGSGANVLTF
>TRBJ1-2|TRBV6-2/TRBV6-3|-|-
TGTGCCAGCAGTGAGGGTGGTGGCTACACCTTC
CASSEGGGYTF
>TRBJ2-1|TRBV4-3|TRBD2|-
TGCGCCAGCAGCCAAACAGGACTAGACCTCAATGAGCAGTTCTTC
CASSQTGLDLNEQFF
>TRBJ1-1|TRBV7-2|-|-
TGTGCCAGCAGCTTCGACTTGAACACTGAAGCTTTCTTT
CASSFDLNTEAFF
>TRBJ2-2|TRBV9|-|-
TGTGCCAGCAGCGTAAGACAGATAAACGGGGAGCTGTTTTTT
CASSVRQINGELFF
>TRBJ1-5|TRBV2|-|-
TGTGCCAGCAGGGGGCCGTTTAGCAATCAGCCCCAGCATTTT
CASRGPFSNQPQHF
>TRBJ1-1|TRBV9|TRBD1|-
TGTGCCAGCAGCGCGCGAGGGGGCCCCGGTCAGGGGAACACTGAAGCTTTCTTT
CASSARGGPGQGNTEAFF
>TRBJ1-2|TRBV18|-|-
TGTGCCAGCTCACCAGGGGCAGGGACTGGCTATGGCTACACCTTC
CASSPGAGTGYGYTF
>TRBJ1-4|TRBV28|-|-
TGTGCCAGCAGTTTGCAGGGTCTCACAACTAATGAAAAACTGTTTTTT
CASSLQGLTTNEKLFF
>TRBJ2-1|TRBV6-2/TRBV6-3|TRBD2|-
TGTGCCAGCAGCCCGGGACTAGCGGTGTGGGTTGAGCAGTTCTTC
CASSPGLAVWVEQFF
>TRBJ1-4|TRBV5-5|TRBD1|-
TGTGCCAGCAGCCTGACAGGGGCGGGTGAAAAACTGTTTTTT
CASSLTGAGEKLFF
>TRBJ1-2|TRBV15|-|-
TGTGCCACCAGCAGAGAACCTCCACAGGGTTTTTATGGCTACACCTTC
CATSREPPQGFYGYTF
>TRBJ1-6|TRBV10-3|TRBD1|-
TGTGCCATCAGCGAAGGTGGAGGGGGCCTTAATTCACCCCTCCACTTT
CAISEGGGGLNSPLHF
>TRBJ1-1|TRBV5-1|-|-
TGCGCCAGCAGCTTCGGACACCGGAACACTGAAGCTTTCTTT
CASSFGHRNTEAFF
>TRBJ1-3|TRBV28|-|-
TGTGCCAGCATCCATGGGGGGAACGCTGGAAACACCATATATTTT
CASIHGGNAGNTIYF
>TRBJ2-5|TRBV11-2|TRBD2|-
TGTGCCAGCAGCTCTCTAGCGGGGGGAGAGACCCAGTACTTC
CASSSLAGGETQYF
>TRBJ1-2|TRBV12-3/TRBV12-4|TRBD1|once
TGTGCCAGCAGCCAGGGACAGAACTATGGCTACACCTTC
CASSQGQNYGYTF
>TRBJ1-6|TRBV5-1|-|-
TGCGCCAGCAGCTTGTCTACGGTGAATTCACCCCTCCACTTT
CASSLSTVNSPLHF
>TRBJ2-4|TRBV5-1|-|-
TGCGCCAGCAGTCTCGACAGAGCCAAAAACATTCAGTACTTC
CASSLDRAKNIQYF
>TRBJ2-2|TRBV5-4|TRBD1|-
TGTGCCAGCAGCAGACAGGGGACCGGGGAGCTGTTTTTT
CASSRQGTGELFF
>TRBJ2-7|TRBV29-1|-|-
TGCAGCGTTGAAGATCCTAACCCAGGAACCTCCTACGAGCAGTACTTC
CSVEDPNPGTSYEQYF
>TRBJ2-1|TRBV5-4|TRBD2|-
TGTGCCAGCAGCTGGGGCGGGGGTGGTGGATACAATGAGCAGTTCTTC
CASSWGGGGGYNEQFF
>TRBJ1-1|TRBV6-1|TRBD1|once
TGTGCCAGCAGTGAGACAGGGTACCCCACTGAAGCTTTCTTT
CASSETGYPTEAFF
>TRBJ1-1|TRBV5-1|-|-
TGCGCCAGCAGCCGGGTGGGTATCGATCTTAGCACTGAAGCTTTCTTT
CASSRVGIDLSTEAFF
>TRBJ2-7|TRBV6-5|-|-
TGTGCCAGCGGAGTAGGACAGCCGGGAGGCGAGCAGTACTTC
CASGVGQPGGEQYF
>TRBJ1-1|TRBV5-1|TRBD1|-
TGCGCCAGCAGCTTGTATGGGACAGCCAACGGAGGAATGAACACTGAAGCTTTCTTT
CASSLYGTANGGMNTEAFF
>TRBJ2-7|TRBV18|TRBD1|-
TGTGCCAGCTCACCCGACAGGGTTGTTCTTTACGAGCAGTACTTC
CASSPDRVVLYEQYF
>TRBJ1-1|TRBV10-1|-|-
TGCGCCAGCCCGCCTTACAGGGACATGAACACTGAAGCTTTCTTT
CASPPYRDMNTEAFF
>TRBJ2-4|TRBV6-2/TRBV6-3|-|-
TGTGCCAGCAGTCCCCTGGGGGGGGGCCAAGCCAAAAACATTCAGTACTTC
CASSPLGGGQAKNIQYF
>TRBJ1-2|TRBV6-5|-|-
TGTGCCAGCAGTTACGGCGCGACACATAACTATGGCTACACCTTC
CASSYGATHNYGYTF
>TRBJ1-5|TRBV18|TRBD1|once
TGTGCCAGCTCACCAACACAGGGGGCAGGTCAGCCCCAGCATTTT
CASSPTQGAGQPQHF
>TRBJ1-2|TRBV2|TRBD1|-
TGTGCCAGCAACCAGGGGGACAGGGGAGTCTATGGCTACACCTTC
CASNQGDRGVYGYTF
>TRBJ2-2|TRBV10-3|-|few
TGTGCCATCACCTCGGACAACTATTACACCGGGGAGCTGTTTTTT
CAITSDNYYTGELFF
>TRBJ1-2|TRBV5-6|TRBD1|-
TGTGCCAGCAGCTCGCAAGGGGGCCGCGGGTACCATGGCTACACCTTC
CASSSQGGRGYHGYTF
>TRBJ1-1|TRBV7-8|-|once
TGTGCCAGCAGCACCCAGCGGGACACTGAAGCTTTCTTT
CASSTQRDTEAFF
>TRBJ1-2|TRBV5-6|-|-
TGTGCCAGCAGCCCGGCCGCGGGCTATGGCTACACCTTC
CASSPAAGYGYTF
>TRBJ1-5|TRBV5-4|TRBD1|-
TGTGCCAGCAGCATTACAGGGGCGGAAGGCAATCAGCCCCAGCATTTT
CASSITGAEGNQPQHF
>TRBJ2-5|TRBV20-1|TRBD1|-
TGCAGTGCTAGTCCCGGGACAGGGGAAGAGACCCAGTACTTC
CSASPGTGEETQYF
>TRBJ2-1|TRBV24-1|-|-
TGTGCCACCAGTGATTTGTCGTTTGATGAGCAGTTCTTC
CATSDLSFDEQFF
>TRBJ1-1|TRBV10-3|-|-
TGTGCCATCAGTGAGCCCCAGAAGAACACTGAAGCTTTCTTT
CAISEPQKNTEAFF
>TRBJ2-3|TRBV12-3/TRBV12-4|-|-
TGTGCCAGCCGGGACTTAAACACAGATACGCAGTATTTT
CASRDLNTDTQYF
>TRBJ2-5|TRBV7-2|TRBD1|-
TGTGCCAGCAGCTACCGACAGGGATCGGAGACCCAGTACTTC
CASSYRQGSETQYF
>TRBJ1-4|TRBV11-2|TRBD1|-
TGTGCCAGCAGCTTCATACAGGGGCCTAATGAAAAACTGTTTTTT
CASSFIQGPNEKLFF
>TRBJ1-4|TRBV11-2|TRBD1|once
TGTGCCAGCAGCCACAAACGACAGGGTGCTAATGAAAAACTGTTTTTT
CASSHKRQGANEKLFF
>TRBJ2-5|TRBV7-6|TRBD2|-
TGTGCCAGCAGCTTAGCCCCCCTAGCGGAACAAGAGACCCAGTACTTC
CASSLAPLAEQETQYF
>TRBJ1-1|TRBV6-1|-|-
TGTGCCAGCAGTGAAGCAGGGGTGAACACTGAAGCTTTCTTT
CASSEAGVNTEAFF
>TRBJ1-2|TRBV19|-|-
TGTGCCAGTAGTATAGATCATCAGGGAAACTATGGCTACACCTTC
CASSIDHQGNYGYTF
>TRBJ2-3|TRBV2|-|-
TGTGCCAGCTTGAGAGGTAGTAGCACAGATACGCAGTATTTT
CASLRGSSTDTQYF